Given below is one TCR beta chain in context. These data originate in a study of blood T cell repertoires in COVID-19. Turning to the study itself: Specimens from acute and convalescent COVID-19 originated in the United States, Italy and Spain.

Original analysis: Estimates of nucleated cell counts were drawn from the amplification of reference gene primers. Produced via immunoSEQ multiplex PCR; TCRdb's table is partial and in-frame only. The V and J calls and clone size come from that table; D and trimming were worked out from the DNA. The repertoire has about 210,000 clones, 81% of them found once; the top ten carry approximately 9%. Participant ages covered about 18 to 89 years across 25 or so US areas. Clinical history reported by participants formed the basis on which cohorts were assigned. This CDR3 is built from 15 residues. V lost 2 bases, J lost 3 bases, and 11 bases lay in between. Germline V gives CDR1 SGHTA, CDR2 FQGNSA.

Source material: PBMCs or T cells enriched from blood (not recorded which). The chain joins TRBV7-2 to TRBJ1-5; D is uncertain. This receptor was identified in a woman aged 45-65 years with acute COVID-19. CDR3 loop: CASSLLRGDNQPQHF. The CDR3 region has the DNA TGTGCCAGCAGCTTACTCAGAGGAGACAATCAGCCCCAGCATTTT.